This T cell receptor (beta chain) stems from a study of PD-1 blockade in classical Hodgkin lymphoma. Following autologous stem cell transplantation, relapse occurred in every patient, and exposure to brentuximab vedotin varied. The CDR3 length is 17 residues. V was cut by 0 bases and J by 4 bases, with 18 bases left in between. Germline values: CDR1 LGHNA, CDR2 YNFKEQ. Sequenced by immunoSEQ multiplex PCR; TCRdb stores in-frame clones only, minus some. This sample carries over 1,500 clones, about four fifths of them seen once, and the ten largest clones take roughly a tenth. This chain joins TRBV4-2 and TRBJ2-5, with D perhaps given as TRBD1 or TRBD2 (5 bases each). This receptor was taken from a human donor with classical Hodgkin lymphoma. The sample consisted of peripheral blood mononuclear cells (PBMCs), taken at baseline. This CDR3 reads CASSQEGTSPVGETQYF. The CDR3 coding sequence is TGTGCCAGCAGCCAAGAAGGGACCTCCCCGGTGGGAGAGACCCAGTACTTC.